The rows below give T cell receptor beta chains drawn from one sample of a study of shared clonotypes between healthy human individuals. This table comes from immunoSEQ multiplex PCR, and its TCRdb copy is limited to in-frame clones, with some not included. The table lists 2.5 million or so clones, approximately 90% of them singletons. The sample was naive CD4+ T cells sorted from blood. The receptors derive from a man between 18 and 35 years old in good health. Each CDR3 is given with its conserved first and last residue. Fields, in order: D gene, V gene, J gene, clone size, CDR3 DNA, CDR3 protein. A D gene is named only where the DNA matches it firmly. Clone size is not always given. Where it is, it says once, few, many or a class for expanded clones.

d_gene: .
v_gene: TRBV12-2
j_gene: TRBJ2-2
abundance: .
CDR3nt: TGTGCAAGTCGATTTGCGACTAGCGGGGGACACACCGGGGAGCTGTTTTTT
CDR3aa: CASRFATSGGHTGELFF

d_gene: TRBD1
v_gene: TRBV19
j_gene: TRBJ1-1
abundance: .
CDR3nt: TGTGCCAGTAGTAACCTGGGACAGGGGAGATCTGAAGCTTTCTTT
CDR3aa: CASSNLGQGRSEAFF

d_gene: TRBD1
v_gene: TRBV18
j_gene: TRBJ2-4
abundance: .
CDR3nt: TGTGCCAGCTCAACGACAGGGATCACCAAAAACATTCAGTACTTC
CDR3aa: CASSTTGITKNIQYF

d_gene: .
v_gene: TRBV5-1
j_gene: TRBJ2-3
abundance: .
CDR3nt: TGCGCCAGCAGCTTGCAACTACCCAGCACAGATACGCAGTATTTT
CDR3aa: CASSLQLPSTDTQYF

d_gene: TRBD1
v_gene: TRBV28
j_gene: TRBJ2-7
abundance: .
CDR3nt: TGTGCCAGCAGCCTTGGACAGGCCCCCTACGAGCAGTACTTC
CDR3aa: CASSLGQAPYEQYF

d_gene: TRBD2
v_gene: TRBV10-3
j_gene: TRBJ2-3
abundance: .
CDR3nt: TGTGCCATCAGTTTAGCGGGAGGGGGCACAGATACGCAGTATTTT
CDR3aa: CAISLAGGGTDTQYF

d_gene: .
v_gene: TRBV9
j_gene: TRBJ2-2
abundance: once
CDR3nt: TGTGCCAGCAGTTTCCGGGAGCTCAACACCGGGGAGCTGTTTTTT
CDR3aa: CASSFRELNTGELFF

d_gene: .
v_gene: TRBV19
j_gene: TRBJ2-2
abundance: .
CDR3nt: TGTGCCAGTAGTATACCGGGGTTTTCCAAGAACACCGGGGAGCTGTTTTTT
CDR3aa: CASSIPGFSKNTGELFF

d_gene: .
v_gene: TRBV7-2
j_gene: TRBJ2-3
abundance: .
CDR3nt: TGTGCCAGCAGCTTAGGAGATCTCGTAATAGATACGCAGTATTTT
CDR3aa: CASSLGDLVIDTQYF

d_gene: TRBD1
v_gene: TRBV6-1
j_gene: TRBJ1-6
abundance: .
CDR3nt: TGTGCCAGCAGTGGCCAGGGGGCGGGGAATTCACCCCTCCACTTT
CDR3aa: CASSGQGAGNSPLHF

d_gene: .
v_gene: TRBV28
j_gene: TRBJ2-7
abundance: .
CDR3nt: TGTGCCAGCAGTGGGGGAGGCAGGAGCCCCTCCTACGAGCAGTACTTC
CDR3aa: CASSGGGRSPSYEQYF

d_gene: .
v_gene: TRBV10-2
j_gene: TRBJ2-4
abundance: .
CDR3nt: TGCGCCAGCAGTGGGACGGAGAACATTCAGTACTTC
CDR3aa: CASSGTENIQYF

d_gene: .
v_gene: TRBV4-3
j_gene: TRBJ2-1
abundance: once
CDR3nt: TGCGCCAGCAGCCAAGATCCGGGCCTATACAATGAGCAGTTCTTC
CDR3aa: CASSQDPGLYNEQFF

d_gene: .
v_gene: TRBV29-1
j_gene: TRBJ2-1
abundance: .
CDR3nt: TGCAGCGTTGCCAGAGCCAATGAGCAGTTCTTC
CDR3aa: CSVARANEQFF

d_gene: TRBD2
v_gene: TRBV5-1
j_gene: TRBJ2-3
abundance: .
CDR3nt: TGCGCCAGCAGCATACTAGCGGGGGGAACAGATACGCAGTATTTT
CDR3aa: CASSILAGGTDTQYF

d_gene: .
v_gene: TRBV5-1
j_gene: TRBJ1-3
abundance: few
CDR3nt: TGCGCCAGCAGATCGACAGGCAACTCTGGAAACACCATATATTTT
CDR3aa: CASRSTGNSGNTIYF

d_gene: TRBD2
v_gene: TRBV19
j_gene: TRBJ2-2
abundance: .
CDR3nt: TGTGCCAGTAGCCCTCCGGGGGGGTTTGCCGGGGAGCTGTTTTTT
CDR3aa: CASSPPGGFAGELFF

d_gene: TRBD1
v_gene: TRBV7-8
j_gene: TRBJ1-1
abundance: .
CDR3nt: TGTGCCAGCAGCTTAGTAGTCAGGGGGAACAAGAGAAGTGAAGCTTTCTTT
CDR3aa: CASSLVVRGNKRSEAFF

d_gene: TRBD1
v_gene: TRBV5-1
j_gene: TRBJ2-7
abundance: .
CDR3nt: TGCGCCAGCAAACTTGGTGGGACAGGGGGCTTCTACGAGCAGTACTTC
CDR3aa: CASKLGGTGGFYEQYF

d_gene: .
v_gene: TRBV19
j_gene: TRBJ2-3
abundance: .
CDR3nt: TGTGCCAGTAGTATCGCAGGGGCGCGGGATACGCAGTATTTT
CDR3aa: CASSIAGARDTQYF

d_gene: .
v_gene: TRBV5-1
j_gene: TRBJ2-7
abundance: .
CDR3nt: TGCGCCAGCAGCTGGGACGACACAGCTACCTACGAGCAGTACTTC
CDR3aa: CASSWDDTATYEQYF

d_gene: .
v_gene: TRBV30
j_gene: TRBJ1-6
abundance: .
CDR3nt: TGTGCCTGGAGTAGACTTGTGGAAAGCTCACCCCTCCACTTT
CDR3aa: CAWSRLVESSPLHF

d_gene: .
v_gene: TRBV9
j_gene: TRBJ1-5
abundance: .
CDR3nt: TGTGCCAGCAGCGTAGGCCGGCAGCCCCAGCATTTT
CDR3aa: CASSVGRQPQHF

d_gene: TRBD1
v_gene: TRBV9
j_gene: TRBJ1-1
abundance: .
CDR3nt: TGTGCCAGCAGCGCCACGGGACAGGGCTCCACTGAAGCTTTCTTT
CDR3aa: CASSATGQGSTEAFF

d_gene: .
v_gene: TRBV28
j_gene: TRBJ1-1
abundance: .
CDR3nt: TGTGCCAGCAGTCCCGGGATTGGTGAAGCTTTCTTT
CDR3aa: CASSPGIGEAFF

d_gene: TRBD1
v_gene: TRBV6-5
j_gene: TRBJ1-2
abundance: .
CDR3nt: TGTGCCAGCAGTGGCTCCGGGACAGGCACTTATGGCTACACCTTC
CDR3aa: CASSGSGTGTYGYTF

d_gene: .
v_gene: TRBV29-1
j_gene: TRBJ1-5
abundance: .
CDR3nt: TGCAGCGTTGAAGAAACTCCCGGGGGGCTTCAGCCCCAGCATTTT
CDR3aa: CSVEETPGGLQPQHF

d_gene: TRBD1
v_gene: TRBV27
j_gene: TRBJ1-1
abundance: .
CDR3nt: TGTGCCAGCTCAAGACAGGGGGCGCGGAACACTGAAGCTTTCTTT
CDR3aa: CASSRQGARNTEAFF

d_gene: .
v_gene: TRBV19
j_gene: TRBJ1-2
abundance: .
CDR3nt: TGTGCCAGTCATACCGGGATTAGAGCTACTAACTATGGCTACACCTTC
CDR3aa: CASHTGIRATNYGYTF

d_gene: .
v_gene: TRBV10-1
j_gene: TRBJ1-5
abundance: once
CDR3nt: TGCGCCAGCAGTCCCAGGGGTATGGATCAGCCCCAGCATTTT
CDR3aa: CASSPRGMDQPQHF

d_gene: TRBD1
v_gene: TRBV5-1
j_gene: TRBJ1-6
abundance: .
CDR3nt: TGCGCCAGCAGCCCGAGGACAGGGGCAGATTCACCCCTCCACTTT
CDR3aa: CASSPRTGADSPLHF